A selection of T cell receptor beta chains follows, all from one sample in a study of cytomegalovirus exposure and HLA in healthy donors. TCRdb's copy holds only in-frame clones and misses some; the assay was immunoSEQ multiplex PCR. This sample carries roughly 140,000 clones, around 80% of them seen once, and the ten largest clones take over 1.2%. Sequencing was done on a sample of PBMCs. The receptors were sampled from a man aged 18 to 30 in good health and CMV-seronegative. CDR3s leave out the opening cysteine and the closing phenylalanine or tryptophan. The size field is filled for only some rows; it gives once, few, many or a size class.

v_call,j_call,clone_size,cdr3_aa
TRBV6-6,TRBJ2-2,once,ASSPLGGGELF
TRBV6-5,TRBJ2-7,NA,ASSYGPYYEQY
TRBV9,TRBJ1-3,NA,ASSRRDRPLSGNTIY
TRBV9,TRBJ2-5,once,ASSVSPTSGRAGEETQY
TRBV7-2,TRBJ2-7,NA,ASSLDGGRARHEQY
TRBV10-2,TRBJ2-2,NA,ASMGRDRLDAGELF
TRBV7-2,TRBJ2-7,NA,ASSAGPEQY
TRBV19,TRBJ1-1,NA,AVQGYTEAF
TRBV7-9,TRBJ2-1,NA,ASSTPGWTYNEQF
TRBV6-1,TRBJ2-5,NA,ASSEYRGLAQETQY
TRBV29-1,TRBJ2-2,NA,MGGGEDTGELF
TRBV25-1,TRBJ2-2,NA,ASSDPTVANTGELF
TRBV5-1,TRBJ2-7,NA,ASSLGLTTSPGEQY
TRBV13,TRBJ1-2,few,ASSSQGASGGYT
TRBV7-9,TRBJ2-3,once,ASSLAPRASGDTDTQY
TRBV5-6,TRBJ2-1,NA,ASSLWGGGRRVEQF
TRBV7-9,TRBJ2-2,NA,ASSLAWPSGSRTGELF
TRBV28,TRBJ2-3,NA,ASSPTGTGGTDTQY
TRBV10-3,TRBJ1-1,NA,AISGLGNTEAF
TRBV4-1,TRBJ1-1,NA,ASSDSGAAF
TRBV4-1,TRBJ2-3,few,ASSQVSGRDTQY
TRBV6-4,TRBJ2-3,NA,ASSDTRTSEGGTDTQY
TRBV10-3,TRBJ2-3,few,AISVGDTQY
TRBV6-6,TRBJ1-2,NA,ASSHEAGNYGYT
TRBV19,TRBJ2-1,NA,ASSIAGATYNEQF
TRBV29-1,TRBJ2-1,few,SGLTDRTLGEQF
TRBV5-1,TRBJ2-5,few,ASSSVLAPQETQY
TRBV6-4,TRBJ2-1,NA,ASSDSEGSYNEQF
TRBV7-2,TRBJ2-1,NA,ASSLVPATTYNEQF
TRBV9,TRBJ2-5,NA,ASSVGTVVPGTQY
TRBV4-1,TRBJ2-1,NA,ASSGTRTPEQF
TRBV28,TRBJ2-6,NA,ASSLGTYGANVLT
TRBV7-2,TRBJ2-2,NA,ASSLSGGNTGELF
TRBV11-2,TRBJ1-1,NA,ASRTSAEAF
TRBV27,TRBJ1-2,NA,ASSRVPANYGYT
TRBV20-1,TRBJ2-7,once,SASGGGEQY
TRBV15,TRBJ2-1,NA,ATGTSRSSVQF
TRBV16,TRBJ1-1,NA,ASSQSQAEAF
TRBV14,TRBJ2-5,NA,ASSILAGVQETQY
TRBV27,TRBJ2-7,few,ASSLLEGSYEQY
TRBV19,TRBJ2-2,once,ASSTSGRGTGELF
TRBV5-1,TRBJ2-3,few,ASSLGGGPSTDTQY
TRBV29-1,TRBJ1-1,NA,SGSPTGGFMNTEAF
TRBV2,TRBJ2-2,once,ASSEIAGVINTGELF
TRBV30,TRBJ2-3,NA,AWSEPDTQY
TRBV6-6,TRBJ2-5,NA,ASSSRETQY
TRBV7-9,TRBJ1-5,NA,SSSSQGEGQPQH
TRBV2,TRBJ2-3,NA,ASRREGGRGRPDTQY
TRBV6-1,TRBJ1-5,NA,ASSGQTTTSNQPQH
TRBV5-4,TRBJ2-5,NA,ASSRRDRGFQETQY
TRBV7-6,TRBJ2-2,NA,ASSPGQGGTGELF